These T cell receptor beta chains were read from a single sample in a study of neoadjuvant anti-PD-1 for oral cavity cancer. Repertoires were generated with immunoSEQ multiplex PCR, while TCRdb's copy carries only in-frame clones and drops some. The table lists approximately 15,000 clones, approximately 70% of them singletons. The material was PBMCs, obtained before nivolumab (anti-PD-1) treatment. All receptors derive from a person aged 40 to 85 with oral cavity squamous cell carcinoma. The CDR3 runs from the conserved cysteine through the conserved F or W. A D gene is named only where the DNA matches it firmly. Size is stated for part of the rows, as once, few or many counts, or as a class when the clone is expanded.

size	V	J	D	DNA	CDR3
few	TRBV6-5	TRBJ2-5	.	TGTGCCAGCAGTTCGGTACCTCGAGAGACCCAGTACTTC	CASSSVPRETQYF
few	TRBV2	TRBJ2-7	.	TGTGCCAGCAGTGTTCTGTCGGGAACCTACGAGCAGTACTTC	CASSVLSGTYEQYF
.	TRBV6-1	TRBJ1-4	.	TGTGCCAGCAGTGGGGGATGGGCGGCCTTTGCAACTAATGAAAAACTGTTTTTT	CASSGGWAAFATNEKLFF
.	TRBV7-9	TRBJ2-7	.	TGTGCCAGCAGCTTAGGGGCCTACGAGCAGTACTTC	CASSLGAYEQYF
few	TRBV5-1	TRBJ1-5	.	TGCGCCAGCAGCTTGGCAGGGATCGAGCCCCAGCATTTT	CASSLAGIEPQHF
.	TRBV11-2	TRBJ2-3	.	TGTGCCAGCAGCTTCGGCGGGGACACAGATACGCAGTATTTT	CASSFGGDTDTQYF
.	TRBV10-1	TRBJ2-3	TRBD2	TGCGCCAGCAGTGAGTCCCCCCAAGCGGGGCAAGATACGCAGTATTTT	CASSESPQAGQDTQYF
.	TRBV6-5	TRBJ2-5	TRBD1	TGTGCCAGCAGTTACTCCGGACAGGTACCGGGGACCCAGTACTTC	CASSYSGQVPGTQYF
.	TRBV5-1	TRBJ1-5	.	TGCGCCAGCAGCTTGGAAGGGGAAGGGCAGCCCCAGCATTTT	CASSLEGEGQPQHF
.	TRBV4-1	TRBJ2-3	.	TGCGCCAGCAGTTCGACAGTAGATACGCAGTATTTT	CASSSTVDTQYF
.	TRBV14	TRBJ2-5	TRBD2	TGTGCCAGCAGCCAACTAGCGGGACGAGTCGAGACCCAGTACTTC	CASSQLAGRVETQYF
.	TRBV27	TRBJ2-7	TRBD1	TGTGCCAGCAGTCAGTTAAGGACAGGGGGGGCCTACGAGCAGTACTTC	CASSQLRTGGAYEQYF
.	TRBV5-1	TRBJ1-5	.	TGCGCCAGCAGCCCCGGCGTGTGGGGTTATAGCAATCAGCCCCAGCATTTT	CASSPGVWGYSNQPQHF
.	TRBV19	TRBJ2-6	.	TGTGCCAGCACCCAGGCTGGGTTTCCCTCTGGGGCCAACGTCCTGACTTTC	CASTQAGFPSGANVLTF
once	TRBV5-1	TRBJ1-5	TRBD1	TGCGCCAGCAGCTTTTCGACAGGGGTCCAGCCCCAGCATTTT	CASSFSTGVQPQHF
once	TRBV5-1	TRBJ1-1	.	TGCGCCAGCAGCCCCCAGGAAACCCGGGCTGAAGCTTTCTTT	CASSPQETRAEAFF